The source of this TCR beta chain is a study of cytomegalovirus exposure and HLA in healthy donors. Study details: Roughly 85 million unique TCRs from HLA-typed donors made up an early data release. Overall study results and limits: It was only CMV serostatus that was available as immune exposure information. Investigators reported 150 to 200 TCR beta chains as tied to cytomegalovirus.

After removal of 4 bases from V and 5 bases from J, the junction contained 9 bases not matched to a gene. Germline V lookup: CDR1 LGHNA, CDR2 YNFKEQ. The CDR3 contains 18 residues. Primers included in the PCR were 60 Vbeta and 13 Jbeta primers. The repertoire was sequenced with immunoSEQ multiplex PCR; TCRdb's copy has only in-frame clones and lacks some. This sample has around 180,000 clones, with over 70% found just once. Each donor was nominally healthy when sampled (though unrecorded immune exposures were likely). Comment on this clone: Its antigen is undetermined.

The V gene is TRBV4-2, the J gene TRBJ2-2; 14 positions agree with TRBD2. This sequence originates from a man in his forties in good health and CMV-seronegative. Material for sequencing was PBMCs. This chain's CDR3 is CASSPNRLAGGWTGELFF. In DNA form, the CDR3 reads TGTGCCAGCAGCCCGAACAGACTAGCGGGGGGGTGGACCGGGGAGCTGTTTTTT.